The 15 T cell receptor beta chains below all came from one sample that was sequenced in a study of blood T cells in healthy people across ages. A sample-barcoded 5' primer and a J-beta primer mix were used in a second PCR of about 7 to 11 cycles. TCRdb re-analysed the 5' RACE reads in MiXCR, keeping a single row per CDR3 protein. The sample lists just under 900,000 distinct CDR3 sequences, more than 25% seen once, with 15% to 20% in the top ten. The source material was blood. These receptors were taken from an elderly woman in good health.

This chain joins TRBV20-1 and TRBJ1-5; unclear D gene. The CDR3 is 12 residues long. Germline CDR1 is DFQATT and CDR2 is SNEGSKA (reference sequence). V lost 1 base and J lost 4, with 5 bases in between. The CDR3 coding sequence is TGCAGTGCTAGAGCCCAAAATCAGCCCCAGCATTTT. Its translation: CSARAQNQPQHF.

This clonotype was detected only a few times. The chain is built from TRBV27 and TRBJ2-3, with TRBD1 matching over 8 bases. J lost 1 base, V lost 5 bases, and 5 bases had no gene match. The CDR3 extends over 15 amino acids. Looked up from germline, CDR1 is MNHEY and CDR2 is SMNVEV (reference sequence). The CDR3: CASSPDRVGTDTQYF. Written as DNA, the CDR3 is TGTGCCAGCAGTCCGGACAGGGTCGGCACAGATACGCAGTATTTT.

As to this clonotype: One end of the junction does not line up with germline, which may come from a read error. J is TRBJ1-2 and V is TRBV6-5; D is unclear. The germline V gene has CDR1 MNHEY and CDR2 SVGAGI. CDR3 size: 13 residues. The CDR3 DNA reads as TGTGCAAGCAGTTACCCAGGAACTAATGGCTACACCTTC. This codes for CASSYPGTNGYTF.

This clonotype has a count of ten or more. The genes are TRBV18 and TRBJ2-1; D is unclear. This CDR3 comprises 17 residues. Germline loops: CDR1 KGHSH, CDR2 LQKENI. V was shortened by 0 bases and J by 6 bases, with 18 bases between the two germline ends. The CDR3 bases are TGTGCCAGCTCACCACCGACCCCTCAGTCGATCTCCAATGAGCAGTTCTTC. Translating it yields CASSPPTPQSISNEQFF.

About this clonotype: A much larger clone sits a single nucleotide away, making a read error possible. The V and J genes are TRBV3-1 and TRBJ2-6; weak D call: TRBD2 (6 bases). Germline CDR1 is LGHDT and CDR2 is YNNKEL (reference sequence). This CDR3 region has 22 residues. CDR3 protein: CASSQVRGGNTLRYSGANVRTF. The CDR3 nucleotides read TGTGCCAGCAGCCAGGTCCGGGGAGGCAACACCTTGAGATACTCTGGGGCCAACGTCCGGACTTTC.

The gene calls are TRBV7-2 and TRBJ1-2; no firm D call. The V end lost 0 bases, the J end lost 0 bases, and 11 bases lay between the germline ends. The CDR3 is made up of 16 amino acids. Germline lookup yields CDR1 SGHTA and CDR2 FQGNSA. In nucleotides, the CDR3 is TGTGCCAGCAGCTTAGCAAGCAGGCGATCTAACTATGGCTACACCTTC. Its translation is CASSLASRRSNYGYTF. The variable domain in full, completed from reference TRBV7-2 and TRBJ1-2, reads GAGVSQSPSNKVTEKGKDVELRCDPISGHTALYWYRQSLGQGLEFLIYFQGNSAPDKSGLPSDRFSAERTGGSVSTLTIQRTQQEDSAVYLCASSLASRRSNYGYTFGSGTRLTVV.

This clonotype was counted only a few times. One base away lies a much larger clone, so this may be a sequencing read error. The J gene is TRBJ2-7, the V gene TRBV12-3 or TRBV12-4, with D possibly being TRBD1 or TRBD2 (6 bases each). Trimming pared 11 bases from V and 2 bases from J, leaving 16 bases between. The CDR3 has 13 residues. CDR3 sequence (DNA): TGTGCCTGCACCTCGGGGGCGCCCTACGAGCAGTACTTC. As protein: CACTSGAPYEQYF.

This clonotype appeared a single time. This chain joins TRBV4-1 and TRBJ2-2; D unresolved. V was clipped by 0 bases and J by 5 bases, with 16 bases between them. Germline loops: CDR1 MGHRA, CDR2 YSYEKL. The CDR3 consists of 17 residues. CDR3 bases: TGCGCCAGCAGCCAAGAACGTGACCTTGTAGATACCGGGGAGCTGTTTTTT. It encodes CASSQERDLVDTGELFF.

This clonotype was seen at least ten times. V usage is TRBV7-2 and J usage is TRBJ2-1, with D possibly TRBD1 on 5 matching bases. Germline V gene lookup returns CDR1 SGHTA and CDR2 FQGNSA. The CDR3 is 13 residues long. V dropped 5 bases and J dropped 7 bases, with 12 bases sitting between them. In DNA, the CDR3 is TGTGCCAGCAGCAGCCCAGGGATGAATGAGCAGTTCTTC. Encoded protein: CASSSPGMNEQFF.

This clonotype was observed many times. This chain joins TRBV6-1 and TRBJ2-7; 9 bases fit TRBD1. Germline assignment: CDR1 MNHNS and CDR2 SASEGT. The CDR3 is made up of 15 amino acids. Trimming at V came to 5 bases and at J to 5 bases, leaving 10 bases not matched to a gene. CDR3: CASSKWDREMDEQYF. The CDR3 bases are TGTGCCAGCAGTAAATGGGACAGGGAAATGGACGAGCAGTACTTC.

This clonotype showed up many times. This chain uses TRBV9 with TRBJ2-1, with a weak D call TRBD2 (7 bases). CDR1 and CDR2 from the germline V gene are SGDLS and YYNGEE. There are 15 residues in the CDR3. The V gene lost 3 bases and the J gene lost 6 bases, with 16 bases spanning the gap. The DNA for the CDR3 is TGTGCCAGCAGCGCCGGGGGGCGGGTACTCAATGAGCAGTTCTTC. Amino acids: CASSAGGRVLNEQFF.

This clonotype was counted ten times or more. The chain combines TRBV12-3 or TRBV12-4 with TRBJ2-3; D possibly corresponds to TRBD1 (5 bases). V gave up 3 bases and J gave up 0 bases, with 22 bases separating them. The CDR3 extends over 19 amino acids. In DNA form, the CDR3 reads TGTGCCAGCAGTTTTAAGGGGCTCAAATTTATCTCTAGCACAGATACGCAGTATTTT. Encoded protein: CASSFKGLKFISSTDTQYF.

For the CDR3, the DNA is TGTGCCAGCAGTCGACGCGCAAGACTGACAGGGTCGGATACGCAGTATTTT. As protein: CASSRRARLTGSDTQYF. V usage is TRBV2 and J usage is TRBJ2-3, with 7 bases matching TRBD1. The CDR3 length is 17 residues. CDR1 and CDR2 from the germline V gene are SNHLY and FYNNEI. Losses at the gene ends were 5 bases for V and 6 bases for J; bases not matched to a gene: 17. The whole variable domain, remainder taken from reference TRBV2 and TRBJ2-3, is EPEVTQTPSHQVTQMGQEVILRCVPISNHLYFYWYRQILGQKVEFLVSFYNNEISEKSEIFDDQFSVERPDGSNFTLKIRSTKLEDSAMYFCASSRRARLTGSDTQYFGPGTRLTVL.

Regarding this clonotype: This clone may be a read error of a much larger clone one base away. This likely comes from a read error, as the CDR3 has no conserved phenylalanine or tryptophan at its end. The V call is TRBV5-1, the J call TRBJ2-5; 8 nucleotides agree with TRBD1. The CDR3 spans 15 residues. Per the germline V gene, CDR1 is SGHRS and CDR2 is YFSETQ. Unmatched junction bases numbered 8, after V lost 6 bases and J lost 1 base. The DNA for the CDR3 is TGCGCCAGCACGCTATTAGGACAGGGCCAAGAGACCCAGTACTAC. It encodes CASTLLGQGQETQYY.

This rearrangement joins TRBV5-4 to TRBJ2-3; 10 bases agree with TRBD1. With V trimmed by 4 bases and J by 6 bases, 8 bases remained unmatched. Germline values: CDR1 SGHNT, CDR2 YYREEE (reference sequence). The CDR3 length is 15 residues. The CDR3 protein is CASSLNPGQGDTQYF. The CDR3 region has the DNA TGTGCCAGCAGCCTCAATCCGGGACAGGGGGATACGCAGTATTTT. Complete variable domain (other parts from reference TRBV5-4 and TRBJ2-3): ETGVTQSPTHLIKTRGQQVTLRCSSQSGHNTVSWYQQALGQGPQFIFQYYREEENGRGNFPPRFSGLQFPNYSSELNVNALELDDSALYLCASSLNPGQGDTQYFGPGTRLTVL.